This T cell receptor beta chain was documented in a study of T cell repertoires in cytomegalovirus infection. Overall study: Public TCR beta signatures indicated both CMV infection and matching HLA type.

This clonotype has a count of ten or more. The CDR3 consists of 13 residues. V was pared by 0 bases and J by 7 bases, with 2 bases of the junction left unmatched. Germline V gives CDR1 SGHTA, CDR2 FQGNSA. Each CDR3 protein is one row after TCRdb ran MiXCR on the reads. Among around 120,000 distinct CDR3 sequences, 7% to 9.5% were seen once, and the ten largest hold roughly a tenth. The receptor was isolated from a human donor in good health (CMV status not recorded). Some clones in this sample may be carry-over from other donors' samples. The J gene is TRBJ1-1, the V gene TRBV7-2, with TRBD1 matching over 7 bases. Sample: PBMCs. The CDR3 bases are TGTGCCAGCAGCTTAGCGCGGGACAGTGAAGCTTTCTTT. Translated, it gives CASSLARDSEAFF.